The present T cell receptor (beta chain) was sequenced within a study of molecular identifiers for immune sequencing clone quantification. TCRdb passed the PCR reads through MiXCR, listing each CDR3 protein once. Altogether 250,000 to 400,000 distinct CDR3 sequences are present, 20% to 25% being singletons, with the ten largest covering 0.75% to 0.85%. CDR3 length: 14 amino acids. With V trimmed by 4 bases and J by 4 bases, 5 bases remained unmatched. Germline-derived CDR1 and CDR2 are SGHTA and FQGNSA. Sorting selected naive CD8 T cells with a CD8+CD4-CCR7+CD45RA+ phenotype. This clonotype showed up many times. Its target is unknown. Study observations and caveats: In cases of identical TCR molecules sharing a barcode, highly expanded clone sizes could be underestimated. Naive cells had under 1% of molecules in clones above 20 RNA copies, effectors over 97%.

Sequenced input: naive CD8+ T cells from blood, with Jurkat cell RNA spiked in. As for subset: FACS-sorted CD8+CD4-CCR7+CD45RA+ naive T cells. This TCR was sampled from a human donor in good health. Some libraries in this study had Jurkat cell RNA spiked in. The V and J genes are TRBV7-2 and TRBJ2-7; 9 nucleotides agree with TRBD2. The CDR3 sequence: CASSSSGVSYEQYF. CDR3 coding DNA: TGTGCCAGCAGCTCTAGCGGGGTATCTTACGAGCAGTACTTC.